The 28 T cell receptor beta chains given below trace back to one sample, sequenced in a study of T cell responses to AZD1222 COVID-19 vaccine. Here immunoSEQ multiplex PCR was the method, and the copy in TCRdb shows in-frame clones only, minus some. The data hold 77,000 or so clones, with around 90% observed a single time. The sequenced sample was peripheral blood, obtained 28 days after the second AZD1222 dose. The receptors stem from an adult who received the AZD1222 COVID-19 vaccine.

This clone showed up just a few times. The V call is TRBV27, the J call TRBJ2-6; D may be TRBD1 (7 bases). The V and J ends lost 0 bases and 0 bases respectively, with 12 bases between them. This CDR3 is built from 18 residues. CDR1 is MNHEY, CDR2 SMNVEV, per germline (reference sequence). The CDR3 loop reads CASSLSPGGNSGANVLTF. CDR3 bases: TGTGCCAGCAGTTTATCTCCAGGGGGGAACTCTGGGGCCAACGTCCTGACTTTC.

This chain joins TRBV28 and TRBJ2-2; no clear D. There are 16 residues in the CDR3. CDR1 is MDHEN, CDR2 SYDVKM, per germline. Trimming took off 1 base at V and 6 bases at J, with 15 bases between the two ends. The CDR3 loop is CASSLSVSPKAGELFF. The DNA for the CDR3 is TGTGCCAGCAGTTTATCCGTCAGCCCGAAGGCCGGGGAGCTGTTTTTT. Drawing the rest from reference TRBV28 and TRBJ2-2, the complete variable domain is DVKVTQSSRYLVKRTGEKVFLECVQDMDHENMFWYRQDPGLGLRLIYFSYDVKMKEKGDIPEGYSVSREKKERFSLILESASTNQTSMYLCASSLSVSPKAGELFFGEGSRLTVL.

The chain employs TRBV6-4 and TRBJ2-2, with unresolved D. CDR3 size: 14 residues. The ends were cut back, 0 bases at V and 2 bases at J, with 4 bases in the middle. Per the germline V gene, CDR1 is MRHNA and CDR2 is SNTAGT. CDR3 region: CASSDSDNTGELFF. The DNA for the CDR3 is TGTGCCAGCAGTGACTCGGACAACACCGGGGAGCTGTTTTTT.

The V gene is TRBV3-1 (or the pseudogene TRBV3-2), the J gene TRBJ2-5, with TRBD1 as a possible D gene (5 bases). Germline V gene sequence: CDR1 LGHDT, CDR2 YNNKEL (reference sequence). V shed 5 bases and J shed 3 bases, with 10 bases lying between them. The CDR3 consists of 13 residues. CDR3 loop: CASSVRAEETQYF. In DNA, the CDR3 is TGTGCCAGCAGCGTCAGGGCAGAAGAGACCCAGTACTTC.

V is TRBV3-1 (or the pseudogene TRBV3-2) and J is TRBJ1-5; D is uncertain. CDR1 is LGHDT, CDR2 YNNKEL, per germline (reference sequence). CDR3 size: 15 residues. Trimming pared 0 bases from V and 1 base from J, leaving 7 bases between. In nucleotides, the CDR3 is TGTGCCAGCAGCCAAGATGGAGGGAGCAATCAGCCCCAGCATTTT. It is translated as CASSQDGGSNQPQHF.

This chain links TRBV4-3 with TRBJ2-1; D is unclear. The CDR3 has 15 residues. The germline CDR1 and CDR2 sequences are LGHNA and YSLEER. Deletions cut 1 base from V and 3 bases from J, with 10 bases between. DNA for the CDR3: TGCGCCAGCAGCCAAGGCCAAGTAGGCTACAATGAGCAGTTCTTC. It encodes CASSQGQVGYNEQFF.

This rearrangement joins TRBV6-5 to TRBJ1-4; D is perhaps TRBD1 (5 bases). Trimming removed 6 bases from V and 7 bases from J, with 18 bases in between. The CDR3 length is 15 residues. Germline V gene sequence: CDR1 MNHEY, CDR2 SVGAGI. The CDR3 is CASSPNGVGGEKLFF. The CDR3 coding sequence is TGTGCCAGCAGCCCAAATGGGGTTGGGGGTGAAAAACTGTTTTTT.

This chain uses TRBV28 with TRBJ2-1, with D perhaps matching TRBD1 (5 bases). The CDR3 runs to 14 residues. V lost 3 bases to trimming and J lost 3 bases, with 9 bases between them. Germline values: CDR1 MDHEN, CDR2 SYDVKM. The CDR3 region has the DNA TGTGCCAGCAGTTTCAGGGCACTCTACAATGAGCAGTTCTTC. Encoded protein: CASSFRALYNEQFF.

The chain carries TRBV3-1 (or the pseudogene TRBV3-2) and TRBJ2-1; D is tentatively TRBD1 or TRBD2 (5 bases each). The germline V gene has CDR1 LGHDT and CDR2 YNNKEL (reference sequence). This CDR3 has 16 amino acids. V lost 4 bases and J 1 base, leaving 14 bases between the germline ends. The CDR3 DNA sequence: TGTGCCAGCAGCCCCCCAGGGACGGAATCCTACAATGAGCAGTTCTTC. Amino acid sequence: CASSPPGTESYNEQFF.

The chain recombines TRBV28 with TRBJ2-2; tentatively, D is TRBD2 (6 bases). This CDR3 has 15 residues. Trimming cost V 8 bases and J 1 base, with 14 bases left between them. Germline values: CDR1 MDHEN, CDR2 SYDVKM. CDR3 sequence reads: CASLLSSGNTGELFF. The CDR3 region has the DNA TGTGCCAGCCTCCTTAGTAGCGGGAACACCGGGGAGCTGTTTTTT.

Here the CDR3 reads CASSISRDRTYNEQFF. Here the CDR3 DNA reads TGTGCCAGCAGCATAAGCCGGGACAGAACCTACAATGAGCAGTTCTTC. The V and J genes are TRBV7-3 and TRBJ2-1; TRBD1 agrees at 7 bases. CDR1 is SGHTA, CDR2 FQGTGA, per germline. The J segment lost 2 bases and the V segment lost 5 bases, leaving 9 bases of the junction unmatched. This CDR3 spans 16 amino acids.

This clone was picked up a small number of times. The chain recombines TRBV19 with TRBJ1-6, with a possible D match to TRBD1 (5 bases). Trimming stripped 3 bases from V and 8 bases from J, with 14 bases between. CDR3 length: 15 amino acids. The germline CDR1 and CDR2 sequences are LNHDA and SQIVND (reference sequence). CDR3 residues: CASSMGRHNHSPLHF. Here the CDR3 DNA reads TGTGCCAGTAGTATGGGACGACATAACCATTCACCCCTCCACTTT.

The CDR3: CASSAAGQSTDTQYF. DNA of the CDR3: TGTGCCAGCAGCGCCGCCGGACAGAGCACAGATACGCAGTATTTT. The rearrangement uses TRBV9 and TRBJ2-3; TRBD1 might be the D (6 bases). Trimming removed 3 bases from V and 0 bases from J, with 11 bases in between. CDR3 length: 15 residues. Germline V lookup: CDR1 SGDLS, CDR2 YYNGEE. The full variable domain, completed using reference TRBV9 and TRBJ2-3, is DSGVTQTPKHLITATGQRVTLRCSPRSGDLSVYWYQQSLDQGLQFLIQYYNGEERAKGNILERFSAQQFPDLHSELNLSSLELGDSALYFCASSAAGQSTDTQYFGPGTRLTVL.

This chain connects TRBV12-3 or TRBV12-4 to TRBJ2-1; unclear D gene. The CDR3 length is 13 residues. Between the trimmed V and J ends, which lost 4 bases and 4 bases, there was a span of 8 bases. CDR3: CASSWTVYNEQFF. The CDR3, as DNA: TGTGCCAGCAGTTGGACCGTTTACAATGAGCAGTTCTTC.

This rearrangement joins TRBV21-1 to TRBJ2-3. TRBV21-1 is flagged as a pseudogene. The CDR3 spans 10 residues. The CDR3 DNA sequence: TGTGCCAGCAGCAAAGGGACGCAGTATTTT. Its translation: CASSKGTQYF.

The chain employs TRBV27 and TRBJ1-3; no clear D. V was clipped by 5 bases and J by 0 bases, with 11 bases between them. Germline lookup yields CDR1 MNHEY and CDR2 SMNVEV (reference sequence). The CDR3 totals 15 residues. CDR3 DNA: TGTGCCAGCAGTCCGGTAGGAGTCTCTGGAAACACCATATATTTT. It is translated as CASSPVGVSGNTIYF.

Here the CDR3 reads CASSYSGGTTYEQYF. The CDR3 DNA reads as TGTGCCAGCAGTTACTCTGGCGGGACTACCTACGAGCAGTACTTC. The chain recombines TRBV6-5 with TRBJ2-7; 7 nucleotides match TRBD2. This CDR3 has 15 residues. Per germline, CDR1 MNHEY and CDR2 SVGAGI. The ends lost 0 bases at V and 2 bases at J; junction bases unmatched: 4.

The CDR3 sequence: CASRASPADTQYF. The CDR3 coding sequence is TGTGCCAGCAGGGCTAGCCCCGCAGATACGCAGTATTTT. The chain recombines TRBV6-5 with TRBJ2-3; weak D call: TRBD2 (5 bases). Looked up from germline, CDR1 is MNHEY and CDR2 is SVGAGI. CDR3 length: 13 residues. V lost 6 bases and J 4 bases, leaving 11 bases between the germline ends.

The chain uses TRBV24-1 and TRBJ2-7, with 10 bases that match TRBD1. Germline CDR1 reads KGHDR; CDR2 reads SFDVKD. The CDR3 has 14 amino acids. Germline trimming cut 7 bases from V and 6 bases from J; bases unmatched to any gene: 8. For the CDR3, the DNA is TGTGCCACCAGCCCCGGGACAGGGGAGGGCGAGCAGTACTTC. Encoded protein: CATSPGTGEGEQYF.

The V and J genes are TRBV5-5 and TRBJ2-2, with TRBD2 matching 11 bases. Losses at the gene ends were 3 bases for V and 3 bases for J; bases not matched to a gene: 10. The CDR3 length is 18 residues. Germline assignment: CDR1 SGHKS and CDR2 YYEKEE (reference sequence). The CDR3 DNA is TGTGCCAGCAGCTCCGGACTAGCGGGCCCTGTGGACACCGGGGAGCTGTTTTTT. Amino acids: CASSSGLAGPVDTGELFF.

This rearrangement joins TRBV7-9 to TRBJ2-5; D remains ambiguous. Germline loops: CDR1 SEHNR, CDR2 FQNEAQ (reference sequence). Trimming stripped 1 base from V and 1 base from J, with 4 bases between. The CDR3 contains 13 residues. The CDR3 is CASSLGIQETQYF. The CDR3 DNA reads TGTGCCAGCAGCTTAGGGATCCAAGAGACCCAGTACTTC.

The rearrangement uses TRBV18 and TRBJ2-3, with a weak D call TRBD2 (6 bases). The V and J ends lost 4 bases and 4 bases respectively, with 12 bases between them. Germline V CDR1 and CDR2: KGHSH, LQKENI. This CDR3 has 14 residues. The CDR3 sequence is CASSLSSDPDTQYF. CDR3 nucleotides: TGTGCCAGCTCACTTTCTAGCGATCCAGATACGCAGTATTTT.

This rearrangement joins TRBV7-2 to TRBJ2-3, with 8 bases lining up with TRBD2. Trimming took 2 bases from V and 2 from J; bases not matched to a gene: 6. The germline gives CDR1 SGHTA, CDR2 FQGNSA. CDR3 size: 16 residues. CDR3 nucleotide sequence: TGTGCCAGCAGCTTATTTAGCGGGGATATCACAGATACGCAGTATTTT. As protein: CASSLFSGDITDTQYF.

This clone occurred once. At one of its ends the junction is not consistent with the germline gene, which may arise from a read error. The chain recombines TRBV9 with TRBJ1-5; possible D gene TRBD1, 6 bases. The CDR3 is 14 amino acids. From germline, CDR1 is SGDLS and CDR2 YYNGEE. The CDR3 bases are TGTGCCAGGAGCGCCCCAGCAGGGGACCAGCCCCAGCATTTT. This translates into CARSAPAGDQPQHF.

The chain uses TRBV29-1 and TRBJ1-5, with a weak D call TRBD1 (6 bases). The V gene lost 6 bases and the J gene lost 0 bases, with 12 bases spanning the gap. Germline CDR1 SQVTM, CDR2 ANQGSEA. This CDR3 has 14 amino acids. The chain's CDR3 is CSVTTGFSNQPQHF. In DNA form, the CDR3 reads TGCAGCGTCACAACAGGGTTTAGCAATCAGCCCCAGCATTTT.

The chain's CDR3 is CASSLVWGNTEAFF. The CDR3 DNA is TGTGCCAGCAGCTTGGTGTGGGGGAACACTGAAGCTTTCTTT. The chain is built from TRBV5-6 and TRBJ1-1; D call uncertain. Germline CDR1 is SGHDT and CDR2 is YYEEEE. Trimming pared 0 bases from V and 1 base from J, leaving 7 bases between. The CDR3 runs to 14 residues.

CDR3 loop: CASAGKGKAGNSPLHF. The CDR3 DNA reads as TGTGCCAGCGCGGGGAAGGGCAAAGCGGGGAATTCACCCCTCCACTTT. This rearrangement joins TRBV9 to TRBJ1-6; no clear D gene. CDR1 and CDR2 from the germline V gene are SGDLS and YYNGEE. V was clipped by 7 bases and J by 7 bases, with 21 bases between them. The CDR3 has 16 amino acids.

This clone was seen a single time. The V call is TRBV3-1 (or the pseudogene TRBV3-2), the J call TRBJ2-1; 11 nucleotides align to TRBD2. Germline-derived CDR1 and CDR2 are LGHDT and YNNKEL (reference sequence). V lost 1 base, J lost 0 bases, and 2 bases stayed unmatched. The CDR3 extends over 17 amino acids. The CDR3 nucleotides are TGTGCCAGCAGCCAAGCCGGGACTAGCGGCTCCTACAATGAGCAGTTCTTC. This gives the protein CASSQAGTSGSYNEQFF.